A selection of T cell receptor beta chains follows, all from one sample in a study of identical twins. TCRdb re-analysed the 5' RACE reads in MiXCR, keeping a single row per CDR3 protein. Among 550,000 to 700,000 distinct CDR3 sequences listed, around 9.6% were seen once. These data also featured in a second study, about yellow fever vaccine responses in identical twins.

The sample taken for sequencing was PBMCs. Every receptor here comes from a woman under 30 in good health. CDR3s include the opening cysteine and the closing phenylalanine or tryptophan. A D gene is named only where the DNA matches it firmly. For some rows the clone size is stated as once, few or many, or as a class when expanded; others skip it.

D gene: .; CDR3 length: 11; V gene: TRBV29-1; J gene: TRBJ2-7; clone size: few; CDR3 protein: CSASNSYEQYF; CDR3 DNA: TGCAGCGCTTCAAACTCCTACGAGCAGTACTTC
D gene: TRBD1; CDR3 length: 16; V gene: TRBV5-4; J gene: TRBJ2-3; clone size: few; CDR3 protein: CASSLVTGGPTDTQYF; CDR3 DNA: TGTGCCAGCAGCTTGGTAACAGGGGGCCCCACAGATACGCAGTATTTT
D gene: .; CDR3 length: 12; V gene: TRBV6-1; J gene: TRBJ2-7; clone size: .; CDR3 protein: CASRGVPYEQYF; CDR3 DNA: TGTGCCAGCAGGGGAGTCCCCTACGAGCAGTACTTC
D gene: TRBD2; CDR3 length: 18; V gene: TRBV5-5; J gene: TRBJ2-3; clone size: few; CDR3 protein: CASRHLGLAGGDTDTQYF; CDR3 DNA: TGTGCCAGCAGACACCTGGGACTAGCGGGAGGGGACACAGATACGCAGTATTTT
D gene: .; CDR3 length: 15; V gene: TRBV5-1; J gene: TRBJ1-6; clone size: .; CDR3 protein: CASSPEGGGGSPLHF; CDR3 DNA: TGCGCCAGCAGCCCGGAGGGGGGCGGAGGGTCACCCCTCCACTTT
D gene: TRBD1; CDR3 length: 14; V gene: TRBV6-5; J gene: TRBJ2-7; clone size: .; CDR3 protein: CASNSRDRGYEQYF; CDR3 DNA: TGTGCCAGCAATTCCCGGGACAGGGGGTACGAGCAGTACTTC
D gene: TRBD2; CDR3 length: 15; V gene: TRBV12-3/TRBV12-4; J gene: TRBJ2-3; clone size: many; CDR3 protein: CASSLRGGGTDTQYF; CDR3 DNA: TGTGCCAGCAGTTTACGCGGGGGGGGCACAGATACGCAGTATTTT
D gene: .; CDR3 length: 13; V gene: TRBV29-1; J gene: TRBJ2-1; clone size: .; CDR3 protein: CSVELLSYNEQFF; CDR3 DNA: TGCAGCGTTGAACTGCTCTCCTACAATGAGCAGTTCTTC
D gene: TRBD2; CDR3 length: 15; V gene: TRBV4-1; J gene: TRBJ2-5; clone size: few; CDR3 protein: CASSQLAGTVETQYF; CDR3 DNA: TGCGCCAGCAGCCAATTAGCGGGCACCGTAGAGACCCAGTACTTC
D gene: .; CDR3 length: 16; V gene: TRBV5-1; J gene: TRBJ1-3; clone size: many; CDR3 protein: CASSLGGSLSGNTIYF; CDR3 DNA: TGCGCCAGCAGCTTGGGGGGAAGTCTCTCTGGAAACACCATATATTTT
D gene: .; CDR3 length: 12; V gene: TRBV14; J gene: TRBJ2-7; clone size: many; CDR3 protein: CASSQKGREQYF; CDR3 DNA: TGTGCCAGCAGCCAGAAAGGGCGCGAGCAGTACTTC
D gene: .; CDR3 length: 18; V gene: TRBV6-5; J gene: TRBJ2-3; clone size: few; CDR3 protein: CASSFRLEAIGSTDTQYF; CDR3 DNA: TGTGCCAGCAGTTTTCGACTTGAGGCAATTGGATCCACAGATACGCAGTATTTT
D gene: TRBD2; CDR3 length: 14; V gene: TRBV7-9; J gene: TRBJ2-7; clone size: few; CDR3 protein: CASGSVAGSYEQYF; CDR3 DNA: TGTGCCAGCGGCAGTGTAGCGGGCTCCTACGAGCAGTACTTC
D gene: .; CDR3 length: 14; V gene: TRBV27; J gene: TRBJ1-1; clone size: few; CDR3 protein: CASSSRFSNTEAFF; CDR3 DNA: TGTGCCAGCAGCTCCCGGTTCTCGAACACTGAAGCTTTCTTT
D gene: TRBD2; CDR3 length: 16; V gene: TRBV25-1; J gene: TRBJ2-1; clone size: many; CDR3 protein: CASSELSGRENNEQFF; CDR3 DNA: TGTGCCAGCAGTGAATTGAGCGGGAGGGAGAACAATGAGCAGTTCTTC
D gene: .; CDR3 length: 14; V gene: TRBV20-1; J gene: TRBJ2-7; clone size: few; CDR3 protein: CSARDGAAIYEQYF; CDR3 DNA: TGCAGTGCTAGAGATGGGGCAGCCATCTACGAGCAGTACTTC
D gene: TRBD2; CDR3 length: 15; V gene: TRBV20-1; J gene: TRBJ2-7; clone size: few; CDR3 protein: CSAVRGLAASYEQYF; CDR3 DNA: TGCAGTGCCGTCAGGGGACTAGCGGCCTCCTACGAGCAGTACTTC
D gene: .; CDR3 length: 13; V gene: TRBV12-3/TRBV12-4; J gene: TRBJ2-1; clone size: .; CDR3 protein: CASSFREGRGQFF; CDR3 DNA: TGTGCCAGCAGTTTCCGTGAGGGGCGCGGGCAGTTCTTC
D gene: TRBD2; CDR3 length: 16; V gene: TRBV28; J gene: TRBJ2-1; clone size: many; CDR3 protein: CASRTGGLVRRNEQFF; CDR3 DNA: TGTGCCAGCAGGACGGGAGGACTAGTTCGCCGTAATGAGCAGTTCTTC
D gene: .; CDR3 length: 12; V gene: TRBV29-1; J gene: TRBJ2-1; clone size: .; CDR3 protein: CSVEDLKNEQFF; CDR3 DNA: TGCAGCGTTGAAGATTTGAAGAATGAGCAGTTCTTC
D gene: .; CDR3 length: 13; V gene: TRBV3-1; J gene: TRBJ1-6; clone size: .; CDR3 protein: CASTTTRGSPLHF; CDR3 DNA: TGTGCCAGCACGACCACTAGGGGTTCACCCCTCCACTTT
D gene: .; CDR3 length: 13; V gene: TRBV20-1; J gene: TRBJ2-5; clone size: many; CDR3 protein: CSAIISGRETQYF; CDR3 DNA: TGCAGTGCTATTATCTCGGGGCGCGAGACCCAGTACTTC
D gene: TRBD2; CDR3 length: 11; V gene: TRBV6-8; J gene: TRBJ2-1; clone size: .; CDR3 protein: CTWRENNEQFF; CDR3 DNA: TGTACCTGGCGGGAGAACAATGAGCAGTTCTTC
D gene: .; CDR3 length: 14; V gene: TRBV6-1; J gene: TRBJ2-3; clone size: many; CDR3 protein: CATQSLRLADTQYF; CDR3 DNA: TGTGCCACCCAATCCCTTCGACTAGCAGATACGCAGTATTTT
D gene: .; CDR3 length: 17; V gene: TRBV9; J gene: TRBJ2-2; clone size: few; CDR3 protein: CASSASPTLGRIGELFF; CDR3 DNA: TGTGCCAGCAGCGCCAGTCCCACCCTAGGCCGAATCGGGGAGCTGTTTTTT
D gene: TRBD1; CDR3 length: 17; V gene: TRBV7-9; J gene: TRBJ2-7; clone size: many; CDR3 protein: CASSLEQGTGRSYEQYF; CDR3 DNA: TGTGCCAGCAGCTTAGAGCAAGGGACAGGGAGATCCTACGAGCAGTACTTC
D gene: TRBD2; CDR3 length: 15; V gene: TRBV30; J gene: TRBJ2-3; clone size: .; CDR3 protein: CAWSTGLAATDTQYF; CDR3 DNA: TGTGCCTGGAGTACGGGACTAGCGGCCACAGATACGCAGTATTTT
D gene: TRBD1; CDR3 length: 13; V gene: TRBV27; J gene: TRBJ2-7; clone size: many; CDR3 protein: CASSIQGSYEQYF; CDR3 DNA: TGTGCCAGCAGTATACAGGGGTCCTACGAGCAGTACTTC
D gene: TRBD2; CDR3 length: 16; V gene: TRBV5-1; J gene: TRBJ2-1; clone size: few; CDR3 protein: CASSPGTSGVGNEQFF; CDR3 DNA: TGCGCCAGCAGCCCCGGGACTAGCGGGGTAGGGAATGAGCAGTTCTTC
D gene: .; CDR3 length: 13; V gene: TRBV5-1; J gene: TRBJ2-1; clone size: many; CDR3 protein: CASSTLTDNEQFF; CDR3 DNA: TGCGCCAGCAGTACTCTGACAGACAATGAGCAGTTCTTC
D gene: TRBD2; CDR3 length: 14; V gene: TRBV2; J gene: TRBJ2-1; clone size: .; CDR3 protein: CASAGGLRYNEQFF; CDR3 DNA: TGTGCCAGCGCCGGGGGGTTAAGATACAATGAGCAGTTCTTC
D gene: TRBD2; CDR3 length: 17; V gene: TRBV4-3; J gene: TRBJ2-3; clone size: .; CDR3 protein: CASSQDWPSGSADTQYF; CDR3 DNA: TGCGCCAGCAGCCAAGATTGGCCTAGCGGGAGTGCAGATACGCAGTATTTT
D gene: TRBD1; CDR3 length: 14; V gene: TRBV29-1; J gene: TRBJ2-7; clone size: few; CDR3 protein: CSVGVGDRGYEQYF; CDR3 DNA: TGCAGCGTTGGTGTAGGGGACAGGGGGTACGAGCAGTACTTC
D gene: TRBD1; CDR3 length: 13; V gene: TRBV6-1; J gene: TRBJ1-1; clone size: .; CDR3 protein: CASSRGTDTEAFF; CDR3 DNA: TGTGCCAGCAGCCGCGGGACAGACACTGAAGCTTTCTTT
D gene: TRBD1; CDR3 length: 14; V gene: TRBV5-1; J gene: TRBJ2-5; clone size: many; CDR3 protein: CASSLAYRGETQYF; CDR3 DNA: TGCGCCAGCAGCTTGGCTTACAGGGGAGAGACCCAGTACTTC
D gene: TRBD1; CDR3 length: 17; V gene: TRBV25-1; J gene: TRBJ2-1; clone size: few; CDR3 protein: CASSEIPGQGTHNEQFF; CDR3 DNA: TGTGCCAGCAGTGAAATACCGGGACAGGGCACCCACAATGAGCAGTTCTTC
D gene: .; CDR3 length: 12; V gene: TRBV7-6; J gene: TRBJ2-7; clone size: few; CDR3 protein: CASSHNSYEQYF; CDR3 DNA: TGTGCCAGCAGCCATAACTCCTACGAGCAGTACTTC
D gene: TRBD2; CDR3 length: 15; V gene: TRBV14; J gene: TRBJ2-4; clone size: .; CDR3 protein: CASSQGLAEQNIQYF; CDR3 DNA: TGTGCCAGCAGCCAAGGTCTAGCGGAGCAAAACATTCAGTACTTC
D gene: TRBD1; CDR3 length: 16; V gene: TRBV6-1; J gene: TRBJ2-2; clone size: many; CDR3 protein: CASSPRGGQDTGELFF; CDR3 DNA: TGTGCCAGCAGCCCACGAGGCGGACAGGACACCGGGGAGCTGTTTTTT
D gene: .; CDR3 length: 13; V gene: TRBV12-3/TRBV12-4; J gene: TRBJ1-5; clone size: .; CDR3 protein: CASSLMWNQPQHF; CDR3 DNA: TGTGCCAGCAGTTTAATGTGGAATCAGCCCCAGCATTTT
D gene: TRBD1; CDR3 length: 18; V gene: TRBV12-3/TRBV12-4; J gene: TRBJ1-2; clone size: .; CDR3 protein: CASSRGTGTGVANYGYTF; CDR3 DNA: TGTGCCAGCAGTCGCGGGACCGGGACAGGGGTTGCGAACTATGGCTACACCTTC
D gene: .; CDR3 length: 14; V gene: TRBV4-2; J gene: TRBJ1-2; clone size: many; CDR3 protein: CASSQDSAVGSYTF; CDR3 DNA: TGTGCCAGCAGCCAAGATTCTGCGGTAGGAAGCTACACCTTC
D gene: TRBD2; CDR3 length: 15; V gene: TRBV19; J gene: TRBJ2-1; clone size: few; CDR3 protein: CASSISLAGFNEQFF; CDR3 DNA: TGTGCCAGTAGTATCTCACTAGCGGGTTTCAATGAGCAGTTCTTC
D gene: TRBD2; CDR3 length: 13; V gene: TRBV4-3; J gene: TRBJ2-1; clone size: few; CDR3 protein: CASSQEARGGQFF; CDR3 DNA: TGCGCCAGCAGCCAAGAAGCCCGGGGGGGGCAGTTCTTC
D gene: .; CDR3 length: 12; V gene: TRBV20-1; J gene: TRBJ2-7; clone size: .; CDR3 protein: CSVGLGSYEQYF; CDR3 DNA: TGCAGTGTTGGCTTGGGGTCCTACGAGCAGTACTTC
D gene: TRBD1; CDR3 length: 15; V gene: TRBV14; J gene: TRBJ2-7; clone size: few; CDR3 protein: CASSLRTGFQYEQYF; CDR3 DNA: TGTGCCAGCAGCCTCCGGACAGGGTTTCAATACGAGCAGTACTTC